This TCR beta chain was obtained from a study of shared clonotypes between healthy human individuals (dated by TCRdb to the early 2020s). With respect to the entire study: A few men and a couple of women, aged 18 to 49 years, made up the cohort. For each donor, CD4 naive and CD4 memory were each run on three plates, CD8 naive on two plates, and CD8 memory on one plate. The study deeply sequenced blood TCR repertoires of five healthy adults to estimate repertoire size and the extent of clonotype sharing between individuals. Libraries were prepared and TCR repertoires were sequenced by different laboratories using diverse techniques, in order to increase sequencing depth and limit assay-specific biases. Each donor's leukapheresis produced roughly between roughly 0.85 and 10 billion PBMCs.

Counted from cysteine to phenylalanine, this CDR3 has 13 amino acids. The entry retains the CDR3 DNA only, 39 bases that are in frame from base 1. The germline V gene yields SGHAT for CDR1 and FQNNGV for CDR2. V is pared back by 6 bases and J by 4 bases, with 9 bases lying between the germline termini. Healthy HIV-negative adults with no recently reported acute infections or vaccinations were included as donors. Every donor was a Caucasian adult residing in Nashville, Tennessee, USA. CD4+ T cells were enriched by magnetic negative selection, after which naive cells were positively selected on CD45RA and the negative fraction was taken as the memory subset. Blood was collected by leukapheresis, and PBMCs were isolated by Ficoll-Histopaque density gradient centrifugation and then cryopreserved in liquid nitrogen vapor phase. Analytical flow cytometry was used to check the purity and quantity of every magnetically sorted T cell population. Genomic DNA was isolated from every sorted fraction and measured by UV absorbance on a Nanodrop 2000c.

What the study reported, not specific to this receptor: The genetic and exposure-history diversity represented was limited by the small number of donors. Pairwise subsampling led to the expectation that sequencing depth would affect the degree of clonotype sharing among donors. Even with the large sequencing depth, rarefaction of the sorted-subset datasets indicated that sequencing was incomplete. Compared with non-shared clonotypes, the clonotypes found in all four sorted-subset donors had higher generation probabilities. About 5% of naive CD4, around 3.6% of naive CD8, around 2.3% of memory CD4, and less than 0.45% of memory CD8 clonotypes were shared across several donors. Only blood was sampled, and tissue TCR repertoires likely differ from those in blood. Naive subsets generally had larger estimated clonotype richness than memory subsets did.

The sample holds a few counts of this clone. Its antigen is currently not known. Per-base quality was not reported, and no clone a single base away is much larger than it. Using the deep immunoSEQ assay, multiplex PCR amplified TCR CDR3 regions from genomic DNA. Extracted genomic DNA from each cell subset was spread evenly across all wells of several immunoSEQ 96-well plates, with each plate serving as a replicate. For sorted subsets, about 200 ng genomic DNA, equal to 25,000 to 35,000 T cell genomes, was loaded into each replicate PCR. The purified libraries were quantified using a Qubit 3.0 fluorometer, sized with a Bioanalyzer 2100, and then quantified again using the KAPA Library Quantification kit. A separate single-read 150-cycle Illumina NextSeq 550 flow cell was used to sequence each immunoSEQ 96-well plate. The study's own analysis went as follows. The immunoSEQ output contained only junctional sequences without quality scores, so filtering could not match that applied to full-length reads. Sequences were annotated with PyIR, a Python wrapper for IgBLAST v1.9, using IMGT germline references to assign V/J genes and CDR3. Reads were filtered out if the reads had weak V/J assignments (E-value above 1e-6), no CDR3, stop codons, out-of-frame junctions, or ambiguous translated residues. V3J clonotypes were defined as sequences sharing an identical inferred V gene, J gene, and CDR3 amino acid sequence. Percentage overlap between repertoires was computed as shared unique clonotypes divided by the size of the smaller repertoire. Richness of each repertoire was evaluated using RTK rarefaction, the Chao1 estimator, and Recon v2.1 estimates of unobserved clonotypes. For all TCRbeta clonotypes obtained by the gDNA method from a few donors, generation probabilities were computed with OLGA. Held by TCRdb, this immuneACCESS table contains in-frame sequences only and omits some clones. Under half of the omission traces to an unresolved V gene where checked; the cause of the rest is unknown. That table furnishes V, J and clone size, whereas the DNA furnished D and trimming. The table for this sample lists about 770,000 clones; approximately 77% of them were counted only once. Around 1.7% of the sample lies in the top ten.

The rearranged segments are TRBV11-2 and TRBJ2-2, with no confident D gene call. This clonotype originated in a woman younger than 45 in good health. Sequencing input: memory CD4+ T cells sorted from blood. The cell subset or site label on this specimen signifies: CD45RA-negative fraction. The nucleotides are TGTGCCAGCAGTTTTGGGTTCACCGGGGAGCTGTTTTTT. Translated, this gives CASSFGFTGELFF.